The sequence of this TCR beta chain was determined in a study of identical twins. Germline trimming cut 1 base from V and 5 bases from J; bases unmatched to any gene: 6. Germline values: CDR1 MGHRA, CDR2 YSYEKL. The CDR3 loop spans 15 amino acids. TCRdb reprocessed the 5' RACE reads via MiXCR and lists one record per CDR3 protein. Here the sample spans more than 1.5 million distinct CDR3 sequences, more than 30% being singletons. The V gene is TRBV4-1, the J gene TRBJ2-7; TRBD1 agrees at 9 bases. The sequence was collected from a newborn girl in good health. The sequenced material came from cord blood. Written as DNA, the CDR3 is TGCGCCAGCAGCCAAGGGGACAGGGCTGGGGACGAGCAGTACTTC. Amino acid sequence: CASSQGDRAGDEQYF.